The rows below give T cell receptor beta chains drawn from one sample of a study of cytomegalovirus exposure and HLA in healthy donors. Clones were read by immunoSEQ multiplex PCR, and TCRdb kept only the in-frame ones, dropping some. The table lists some 160,000 clones, around 78% of them singletons. Specimen: PBMCs. The receptors come from a man in his forties in good health and CMV-seronegative. Each CDR3 is given with its conserved first and last residue. D genes are given only for firm matches. Not every row has a clone size; where given, it reads once, few, many or a size class.

j_gene | abundance | d_gene | v_gene | CDR3nt | CDR3aa
TRBJ1-1 | NA | NA | TRBV7-3 | TGTGCCAGCAGTAGCGGGACTCTGGCTTTCTTT | CASSSGTLAFF
TRBJ1-1 | NA | NA | TRBV11-2 | TGTGCCAGCAGCTTAACTTTGAACACTGAAGCTTTCTTT | CASSLTLNTEAFF
TRBJ1-4 | few | NA | TRBV4-1 | TGCGCCAGCAGCCCCCCTTTTGGGAGGGGGACTAATGAAAAACTGTTTTTT | CASSPPFGRGTNEKLFF
TRBJ2-3 | few | TRBD1 | TRBV6-1 | TGTGCCAGCAGTACTCGGACAGGGGGAGATACGCAGTATTTT | CASSTRTGGDTQYF
TRBJ2-7 | NA | TRBD1 | TRBV19 | TGTGCCAGTAGTCCGGACAGGTCCTACGAGCAGTACTTC | CASSPDRSYEQYF
TRBJ2-1 | once | NA | TRBV6-5 | TGTGCCAGCAGAAGGCAGGGCTCCCACAATGAGCAGTTCTTC | CASRRQGSHNEQFF
TRBJ1-6 | once | TRBD1 | TRBV6-5 | TGTGCCAGCAGGACAGGGATAAATTCACCCCTCCACTTT | CASRTGINSPLHF
TRBJ2-5 | once | NA | TRBV20-1 | TGCAGTGCCTCCAAAGTGGCGACCCAGTACTTC | CSASKVATQYF
TRBJ2-2 | NA | TRBD2 | TRBV5-1 | TGCGCCAGCAGCTTGGGACTAGCGGGATCCGGGGAGCTGTTTTTT | CASSLGLAGSGELFF
TRBJ1-2 | NA | NA | TRBV6-4 | TGTGCCAGCAGTGCCCAAGCCTACCCGGGGATTTATGGCTACACCTTC | CASSAQAYPGIYGYTF
TRBJ2-7 | NA | TRBD2 | TRBV4-1 | TGCGCCAGCAGCCTCTTCGGGACTAGCGGGAGCTACGAGCAGTACTTC | CASSLFGTSGSYEQYF
TRBJ2-1 | NA | NA | TRBV5-6 | TGTGCCAGCAGCTTTCTCTACAATGAGCAGTTCTTC | CASSFLYNEQFF
TRBJ1-2 | NA | NA | TRBV6-5 | TGTGCCAGCAGCCCAACCAGTAACCCCTACTATGGCTACACCTTC | CASSPTSNPYYGYTF
TRBJ2-6 | once | NA | TRBV2 | TGTGCCAGCAGTGACAGGGTAGTAACTGGGGCCAACGTCCTGACTTTC | CASSDRVVTGANVLTF
TRBJ1-1 | NA | NA | TRBV29-1 | TGCAGCGTTGTAGGTCAGCGGGCTTTCTTT | CSVVGQRAFF
TRBJ2-7 | NA | TRBD2 | TRBV4-1 | TGCGCCAGCAGCCAAGATGGGCCCGGGACTAGCGGGATTCGCGAGCAGTACTTC | CASSQDGPGTSGIREQYF
TRBJ2-2 | once | NA | TRBV9 | TGTGCCAGCAGCCAAGGACAGACAGTTACCGGGGAGCTGTTTTTT | CASSQGQTVTGELFF
TRBJ1-2 | NA | NA | TRBV4-1 | TGCGCCAGCAGCCAAATTCCCGGTGGTAACTATGGCTACACCTTC | CASSQIPGGNYGYTF
TRBJ2-5 | NA | NA | TRBV9 | TGTGCCAGCAGCGGCGGTTCTGGGGAGACCCAGTACTTC | CASSGGSGETQYF
TRBJ2-3 | NA | NA | TRBV9 | TGTGCCAGCAGCGTAGTGGGACTGGGGGATTCGGGGGATACGCAGTATTTT | CASSVVGLGDSGDTQYF
TRBJ2-7 | NA | NA | TRBV27 | TGTGCCAGCAGTTTTACAGGGATCCACGAGCAGTACTTC | CASSFTGIHEQYF
TRBJ2-7 | NA | TRBD2 | TRBV10-2 | TGCGCCAGCAGTGAAGCTAGCGGCTACGAGCAGTACTTC | CASSEASGYEQYF
TRBJ2-5 | NA | TRBD2 | TRBV28 | TGTGCCAGCAGTTTATTGGGACTAGCGCAAGAGACCCAGTACTTC | CASSLLGLAQETQYF
TRBJ1-1 | few | TRBD1 | TRBV27 | TGTGCCAGCAGGTCAGGGGGGCGAACTGAAGCTTTCTTT | CASRSGGRTEAFF
TRBJ1-1 | NA | NA | TRBV29-1 | TGCAGCGTTCGAGGGGGGGAAAAGGTACCAAGGGCTGAAGCTTTCTTT | CSVRGGEKVPRAEAFF
TRBJ1-2 | NA | NA | TRBV27 | TGTGCCAGCAGTTTTAGGGGGGGCTATGGCTACACCTTC | CASSFRGGYGYTF
TRBJ2-5 | NA | NA | TRBV9 | TGTGCCAGCAGCGTAGAGGAAGCGGGCAGGCGGGAGACCCAGTACTTC | CASSVEEAGRRETQYF
TRBJ1-3 | NA | NA | TRBV19 | TGTGCCAGTAGTATCACAGGTTCGAGCTCTGGAAACACCATATATTTT | CASSITGSSSGNTIYF
TRBJ2-2 | NA | TRBD2 | TRBV7-9 | TGTGCCAGCAGCTGGACTAGCGGGAGAGTTTGGAACACCGGGGAGCTGTTTTTT | CASSWTSGRVWNTGELFF
TRBJ1-5 | NA | NA | TRBV9 | TGTGCCAGCAGCGTAGGTGGGCTTAGCAATCAGCCCCAGCATTTT | CASSVGGLSNQPQHF
TRBJ2-3 | NA | TRBD2 | TRBV6-6 | TGTGCCAGCAGCCTCCCTCGCGGGAGATTCACAGATACGCAGTATTTT | CASSLPRGRFTDTQYF
TRBJ2-7 | NA | TRBD1 | TRBV10-3 | TGTGCCATTTCCGCCGACAGGGCTCGCATCGTGCAGTACTTC | CAISADRARIVQYF
TRBJ2-1 | NA | TRBD1 | TRBV9 | TGTGCCAGCAGCGTAGTGTCGACCGGGACAGGGGGGGGTGAGCAGTTCTTC | CASSVVSTGTGGGEQFF
TRBJ2-1 | NA | TRBD1 | TRBV9 | TGTGCCAGCAGCGCTGGACAGGGAAAGAATGAGCAGTTCTTC | CASSAGQGKNEQFF
TRBJ2-7 | NA | NA | TRBV28 | TGTGCCAGCAGTTTGTTCGGCGGGGATTCCTACGAGCAGTACTTC | CASSLFGGDSYEQYF
TRBJ1-5 | NA | NA | TRBV29-1 | TGCAGCGTGTTGACAGGAAGCAATCAGCCCCAGCATTTT | CSVLTGSNQPQHF
TRBJ2-1 | once | NA | TRBV7-2 | TGTGCCAGCAGCGAACGGGTCCAGTGGGAGCAGTTCTTC | CASSERVQWEQFF
TRBJ1-2 | NA | NA | TRBV7-3 | TGTGCCAGCAGCTTTCGCGCAGGGAACTATGGCTACACCTTC | CASSFRAGNYGYTF
TRBJ1-1 | NA | NA | TRBV28 | TGTGCCAGCAGCCTCAGGGGACCTGAAGCTTTCTTT | CASSLRGPEAFF
TRBJ1-1 | NA | NA | TRBV7-9 | TGTGCCAGCAGCCCTGGAGCCTTTTCCCGGAGGAACACTGAAGCTTTCTTT | CASSPGAFSRRNTEAFF
TRBJ2-5 | once | NA | TRBV6-1 | TGTGCCAGCACTCGGGAAGAGACCCAGTACTTC | CASTREETQYF
TRBJ1-1 | NA | NA | TRBV19 | TGTGCCAGTAGTATAGGGCATGGGGGGACTGAAGCTTTCTTT | CASSIGHGGTEAFF
TRBJ2-7 | NA | TRBD2 | TRBV5-1 | TGCGCCAGCAGCTTCCTAGCGGAACCCCCCACCGAGCAGTACTTC | CASSFLAEPPTEQYF
TRBJ2-5 | NA | NA | TRBV29-1 | TGCAGCGTTGCCGGGGTCCAAGAGACCCAGTACTTC | CSVAGVQETQYF
TRBJ2-5 | NA | TRBD1 | TRBV6-1 | TGTGCCAGCAGAAACAGGGGCGAAGAGACCCAGTACTTC | CASRNRGEETQYF
TRBJ1-1 | NA | TRBD1 | TRBV2 | TGTGCCAGCAGCCTAGGGACAGCTCCCACCGGGGCTTTCTTT | CASSLGTAPTGAFF
TRBJ2-6 | few | NA | TRBV23-1 | TGCGCCAGCACTCCCAAAGGGAGGGGGACTCGAGGGGCCAACGTCCTGACTTTC | CASTPKGRGTRGANVLTF
TRBJ1-2 | NA | NA | TRBV6-6 | TGTGCCAGCAGTGTAGACAGAAACTATGGCTACACCTTC | CASSVDRNYGYTF
TRBJ2-5 | NA | TRBD2 | TRBV9 | TGTGCCAGCAGCTCGGAAGGGCCTAGCGGGGCCGAGACCCAGTACTTC | CASSSEGPSGAETQYF
TRBJ2-1 | NA | TRBD2 | TRBV12-5 | TGTGCTAGTGGTTTTGGCGGGAGCGCGGATGAGCAGTTCTTC | CASGFGGSADEQFF
TRBJ2-3 | NA | NA | TRBV20-1 | TGCAGTGCTAGGGCAGCAGATACGCAGTATTTT | CSARAADTQYF
TRBJ1-1 | many | NA | TRBV4-1 | TGCGCCAGCAGCCAGGGCCGGGGGACTGAAGCTTTCTTT | CASSQGRGTEAFF
TRBJ2-1 | NA | TRBD2 | TRBV7-2 | TGTGCCAGCACCTTAGGAGTCGGGAGGGCCCTTTACAATGAGCAGTTCTTC | CASTLGVGRALYNEQFF